This T cell receptor (beta chain) emerged from a study of cytomegalovirus exposure and HLA in healthy donors. This CDR3 is 14 amino acids long. V shed 2 bases and J 4 bases; nucleotides not matched to a gene: 7. CDR1 and CDR2 from the germline V gene are SQVTM and ANQGSEA. Regarding this clone: Its antigen remains unknown.

Study-level points and caveats: Analysis performed later found more than 15,000 TCR beta sequences associated with HLA alleles at 0.05 false discovery rate.

The primer mix had 60 Vbeta and 13 Jbeta primers. The assay was immunoSEQ multiplex PCR, and TCRdb's table has in-frame clones only and misses some. The table for this sample gives 25,000 to 40,000 clones. The receptor was derived from a man aged 35 to 55 in good health and CMV-seronegative. The J gene is TRBJ1-1, the V gene TRBV29-1; TRBD1 matches 7 bases. The sample was PBMCs. This chain's CDR3 is CSVEKGAWGTEAFF. CDR3 nucleotides: TGCAGCGTTGAAAAGGGGGCGTGGGGCACTGAAGCTTTCTTT.